A single sample gave rise to the 23 T cell receptor beta chains below, sequenced in a study of technical replicates of blood from a few donors. Assay used: immunoSEQ multiplex PCR; TCRdb lists only in-frame clones, some missing. The data contain about 94,000 clones, nearly 97% of them singletons. The sample comprised T cells isolated from PBMCs. Receptor source: a human donor in good health.

This chain links TRBV19 with TRBJ2-4, with D unclear. The CDR3 runs to 12 residues. Trimming took off 6 bases at V and 8 bases at J, with 11 bases between the two ends. Looked up from germline, CDR1 is LNHDA and CDR2 is SQIVND (reference sequence). This chain's CDR3 is CASSDLGDIQYF. The CDR3 DNA follows: TGTGCCAGTAGCGATTTGGGCGACATTCAGTACTTC.

V usage is TRBV2 and J usage is TRBJ2-7; D may be TRBD2 (7 bases). V gave up 4 bases and J gave up 2 bases, with 12 bases separating them. CDR3 length: 14 amino acids. CDR1 and CDR2 from the germline V gene are SNHLY and FYNNEI. The CDR3 nucleotides read TGTGCCAGCAGTGTTTCGGGGGGCCCCTACGAGCAGTACTTC. Translation gives CASSVSGGPYEQYF.

The rearrangement uses TRBV29-1 and TRBJ1-1; D is perhaps TRBD1 (5 bases). From germline, CDR1 is SQVTM and CDR2 ANQGSEA. With 2 bases removed from V and 3 bases from J, the gap between germline ends came to 10 bases. This CDR3 is 13 amino acids long. This CDR3 reads CSVERGSHTEAFF. The CDR3 nucleotides are TGCAGCGTTGAAAGGGGCTCCCACACTGAAGCTTTCTTT.

The genes are TRBV19 and TRBJ1-2; 7 bases match TRBD1. The V and J ends lost 5 bases and 6 bases, in that order; junction bases with no gene match: 9. Germline CDR1 and CDR2: LNHDA and SQIVND (reference sequence). The CDR3 extends over 14 amino acids. CDR3: CASSVSTGRNGYTF. CDR3 in DNA: TGTGCCAGTAGTGTATCGACAGGGAGGAATGGCTACACCTTC.

V and J are TRBV28 and TRBJ2-7; perhaps TRBD2 as D (6 bases). V was clipped by 6 bases and J by 4 bases, with 31 bases between them. The CDR3 consists of 19 residues. Per the germline V gene, CDR1 is MDHEN and CDR2 is SYDVKM. The DNA of the CDR3 is TGTGCCAGCAGCTCGTCCCTGTGGGGGGAGAAGCCTATGGGGTACGAGCAGTACTTC. Protein product: CASSSSLWGEKPMGYEQYF.

The CDR3 reads CASSYDRGSYEQYF. The DNA of the CDR3 is TGTGCCAGCAGTTACGACAGGGGTTCCTACGAGCAGTACTTC. The chain has TRBV6-5 and TRBJ2-7, with TRBD1 matching over 8 bases. The ends lost 2 bases at V and 1 base at J; junction bases unmatched: 1. Germline values: CDR1 MNHEY, CDR2 SVGAGI. CDR3 size: 14 residues.

As regards this clone: Its ends do not fully match the called genes, so a read error is possible. The rearrangement joins TRBV7-7 to TRBJ1-2; weak D call: TRBD1 (5 bases). Germline V CDR1 and CDR2: SSHAT, FNYEAQ (reference sequence). The CDR3 covers 17 residues. In DNA form, the CDR3 reads TGTGCTAGCACCCCACTCGAACGACAGAGCTTTAACTATGGCTACACCTTC. Its translation: CASTPLERQSFNYGYTF.

This chain links TRBV5-1 with TRBJ2-7, with TRBD1 matching over 11 bases. Germline trimming cut 4 bases from V and 2 bases from J; bases unmatched to any gene: 8. Germline CDR1 is SGHRS and CDR2 is YFSETQ. The CDR3 length is 16 residues. CDR3 residues: CASSNGQGAITYEQYF. CDR3 sequence (DNA): TGCGCCAGCAGCAACGGACAGGGGGCTATAACCTACGAGCAGTACTTC. The full variable domain, in which reference TRBV5-1 and TRBJ2-7 provide the parts outside the CDR3, is KAGVTQTPRYLIKTRGQQVTLSCSPISGHRSVSWYQQTPGQGLQFLFEYFSETQRNKGNFPGRFSGRQFSNSRSEMNVSTLELGDSALYLCASSNGQGAITYEQYFGPGTRLTVT.

J is TRBJ2-5 and V is TRBV7-9, with 8 positions matching TRBD1. The CDR3 has 16 amino acids. The junction had 10 bases not matched to a gene; V was cut back by 5 bases and J by 2 bases. Germline loops: CDR1 SEHNR, CDR2 FQNEAQ (reference sequence). The CDR3 DNA is TGTGCCAGCAGCCCTAACCACAGGGGGAGGCAAGAGACCCAGTACTTC. This translates into CASSPNHRGRQETQYF.

The chain uses TRBV28 and TRBJ2-7; TRBD1 matches at 9 bases. Per the germline V gene, CDR1 is MDHEN and CDR2 is SYDVKM. This CDR3 has 15 amino acids. Trimming cost V 8 bases and J 3 bases; bases outside gene matches: 11. The CDR3: CASQGWTGVGYEQYF. The DNA of the CDR3 is TGTGCCAGCCAAGGCTGGACAGGGGTGGGCTACGAGCAGTACTTC. Based on the CDR3 plus reference TRBV28 and TRBJ2-7, the full variable domain is DVKVTQSSRYLVKRTGEKVFLECVQDMDHENMFWYRQDPGLGLRLIYFSYDVKMKEKGDIPEGYSVSREKKERFSLILESASTNQTSMYLCASQGWTGVGYEQYFGPGTRLTVT.

The chain employs TRBV28 and TRBJ2-7, with a weak D call TRBD2 (6 bases). There are 16 residues in the CDR3. Germline-derived CDR1 and CDR2 are MDHEN and SYDVKM. V was shortened by 5 bases and J by 4 bases, with 21 bases between the two germline ends. In DNA form, the CDR3 reads TGTGCCAGCAGTACCGGACTACGTGCCCACCATTACGAGCAGTACTTC. Protein: CASSTGLRAHHYEQYF.

This clone appeared a single time. This chain joins TRBV5-8 and TRBJ1-5; the match to TRBD1 covers 7 bases. The CDR3 has 15 residues. V lost 2 bases, J lost 3 bases, and 5 bases stayed unmatched. Germline V CDR1 and CDR2: SGHTS, YDEGEE. This chain's CDR3 is CASSFWQGDNQPQHF. The CDR3 coding sequence is TGTGCCAGCAGCTTTTGGCAGGGGGACAATCAGCCCCAGCATTTT.

About this clone itself: Additional DNA sequences in this sample encode the identical CDR3. The gene calls are TRBV9 and TRBJ2-5, with TRBD2 identical over 7 bases. Germline CDR1 and CDR2: SGDLS and YYNGEE. The CDR3 runs 13 residues. Losses at the gene ends were 8 bases for V and 0 bases for J; bases not matched to a gene: 4. The CDR3, as DNA: TGTGCCAGTTCACGGGGGGACCAAGAGACCCAGTACTTC. It codes for CASSRGDQETQYF.

This chain uses TRBV2 with TRBJ2-1; possibly TRBD2 for D (6 bases). Germline CDR1 SNHLY, CDR2 FYNNEI. The CDR3 runs 13 residues. Trimming shortened V by 6 bases and J by 2 bases, and 8 bases separated the two germline ends. The DNA for the CDR3 is TGTGCCAGCAGAAGGGAGGCCTACAATGAGCAGTTCTTC. Its protein is CASRREAYNEQFF.

The chain has TRBV30 and TRBJ1-2; tentative D call: TRBD1 (6 bases). V lost 3 bases and J lost 7, with 12 bases in between. The CDR3 extends over 12 amino acids. Germline lookup yields CDR1 GTSNPN and CDR2 SVGIG (reference sequence). CDR3 residues: CAWSTGKIGYTF. CDR3 nucleotides: TGTGCCTGGAGCACAGGGAAAATTGGCTACACCTTC.

The gene calls are TRBV19 and TRBJ1-2, with TRBD1 as a possible D gene (6 bases). CDR1 is LNHDA, CDR2 SQIVND, per germline (reference sequence). V lost 6 bases and J 6 bases, leaving 26 bases between the germline ends. This CDR3 contains 17 residues. CDR3 nucleotides: TGTGCCAGTAGATGGGGGGGGGCCAAGGGGCTGCCCCATGGCTACACCTTC. This translates into CASRWGGAKGLPHGYTF.

This chain connects TRBV7-9 to TRBJ2-1; D not certain. This CDR3 is 13 amino acids long. The germline gives CDR1 SEHNR, CDR2 FQNEAQ (reference sequence). Trimming took off 4 bases at V and 4 bases at J, with 8 bases between the two ends. CDR3: CASSSPQYNEQFF. In DNA, the CDR3 is TGTGCCAGCAGCTCGCCCCAGTACAATGAGCAGTTCTTC.

The chain is built from TRBV5-1 and TRBJ2-3, with D hard to call. The CDR3 sequence is 11 residues long. V gave up 4 bases and J gave up 5 bases, with 5 bases separating them. Germline CDR1 SGHRS, CDR2 YFSETQ. The CDR3 loop reads CASSTRDTQYF. In nucleotides, the CDR3 is TGCGCCAGCAGCACGAGAGATACGCAGTATTTT.

The chain carries TRBV5-8 and TRBJ2-1; D possibly corresponds to TRBD2 (6 bases). The germline V gene encodes CDR1 SGHTS and CDR2 YDEGEE. Trimming took off 3 bases at V and 8 bases at J, with 12 bases between the two ends. The CDR3 totals 13 residues. In nucleotides, the CDR3 is TGTGCCAGCAGCTGGAGGGGAGGCGATGAGCAGTTCTTC. Translation: CASSWRGGDEQFF.

The J gene is TRBJ2-7, the V gene TRBV27; 7 bases are shared with TRBD2. The CDR3 contains 13 residues. Germline V gene data show CDR1 as MNHEY and CDR2 as SMNVEV (reference sequence). J lost 4 bases, V lost 5 bases, and 5 bases had no gene match. CDR3 region: CASSLRLAYEQYF. As DNA, the CDR3 is TGTGCCAGCAGTCTCCGACTAGCATACGAGCAGTACTTC.

The chain links TRBV19 to TRBJ2-7; 9 bases are a match to TRBD1. Losses at the gene ends were 5 bases for V and 3 bases for J; bases not matched to a gene: 5. This CDR3 region has 14 residues. Germline CDR1 and CDR2: LNHDA and SQIVND (reference sequence). Written as DNA, the CDR3 is TGTGCCAGTAGTGACCGGGACAGGGTCTACGAGCAGTACTTC. Translation gives CASSDRDRVYEQYF.

The gene calls are TRBV30 and TRBJ1-6; D gene uncertain. Trimming pared 2 bases from V and 8 bases from J, leaving 7 bases between. The CDR3 is 12 amino acids. Germline V gene data show CDR1 as GTSNPN and CDR2 as SVGIG (reference sequence). CDR3 protein: CAWSPQDSPLHF. The CDR3 DNA reads as TGTGCCTGGAGTCCGCAGGATTCACCCCTCCACTTT. The full variable domain, completed using reference TRBV30 and TRBJ1-6, is SQTIHQWPATLVQPVGSPLSLECTVEGTSNPNLYWYRQAAGRGLQLLFYSVGIGQISSEVPQNLSASRPQDRQFILSSKKLLLSDSGFYLCAWSPQDSPLHFGNGTRLTVT.

The genes are TRBV7-8 and TRBJ2-2; 7 bases agree with TRBD2. The J segment lost 4 bases and the V segment lost 1 base, leaving 12 bases of the junction unmatched. This CDR3 has 18 amino acids. Germline V gene sequence: CDR1 SGHVS, CDR2 FQNEAQ. The chain's CDR3 is CASSLGYRGGQITGELFF. The CDR3 bases are TGTGCCAGCAGCTTAGGTTATCGGGGAGGGCAGATCACCGGGGAGCTGTTTTTT.